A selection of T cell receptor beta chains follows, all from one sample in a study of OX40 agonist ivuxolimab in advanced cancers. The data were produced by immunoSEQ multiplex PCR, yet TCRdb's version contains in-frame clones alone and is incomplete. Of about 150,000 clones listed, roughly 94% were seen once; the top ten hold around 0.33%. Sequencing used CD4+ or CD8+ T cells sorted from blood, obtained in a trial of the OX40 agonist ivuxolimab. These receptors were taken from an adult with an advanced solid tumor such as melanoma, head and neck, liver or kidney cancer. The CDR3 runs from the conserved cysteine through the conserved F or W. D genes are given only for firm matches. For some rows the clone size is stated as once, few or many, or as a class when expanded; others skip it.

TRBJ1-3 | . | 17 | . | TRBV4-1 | TGCGCCAGCAGCCAAGTATCAGTGAACGTCGCTGGAAACACCATATATTTT | CASSQVSVNVAGNTIYF
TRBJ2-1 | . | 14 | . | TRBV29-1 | TGCAGCGTTGACCGGCGGGTCAGCTACAATGAGCAGTTCTTC | CSVDRRVSYNEQFF
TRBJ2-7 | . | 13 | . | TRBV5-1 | TGCGCCAGCAGCCCTGGGGCTCTGCGGGAGCAGTACTTC | CASSPGALREQYF
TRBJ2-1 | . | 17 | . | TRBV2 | TGTGCCAGCAGTGTATCCGGGACCCGCAGGGGAGTGAATGAGCAGTTCTTC | CASSVSGTRRGVNEQFF
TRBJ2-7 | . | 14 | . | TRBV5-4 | TGTGCCAGCAGCCCCCGGCAGGGCACCTACGAGCAGTACTTC | CASSPRQGTYEQYF
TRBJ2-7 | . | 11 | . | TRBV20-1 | TGCAGTGCTAGCCGATACTACGAGCAGTACTTC | CSASRYYEQYF
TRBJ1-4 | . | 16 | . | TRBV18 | TGTGCCAGCTCACCGGCTATTGAGGGCCCGAATGAAAAACTGTTTTTT | CASSPAIEGPNEKLFF
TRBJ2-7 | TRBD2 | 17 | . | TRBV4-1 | TGCGCCAGCAGCCAAGGCTGGACTAGCGGGAGCTCCTACGAGCAGTACTTC | CASSQGWTSGSSYEQYF
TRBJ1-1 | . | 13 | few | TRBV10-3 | TGTGCCATCAGTGAAGAGGTTTCGACTGAAGCTTTCTTT | CAISEEVSTEAFF
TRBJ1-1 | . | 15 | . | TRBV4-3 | TGCGCCAGCAGCCAAGGAGGGGGGGGAAACACTGAAGCTTTCTTT | CASSQGGGGNTEAFF
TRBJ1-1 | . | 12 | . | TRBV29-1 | TGCAGCGTTCGCGACAGCGGCACTGAAGCTTTCTTT | CSVRDSGTEAFF
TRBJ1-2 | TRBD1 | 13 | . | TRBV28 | TGTGCCAGCAGTTCCGGGACAGCTTATGGCTACACCTTC | CASSSGTAYGYTF
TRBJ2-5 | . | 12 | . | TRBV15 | TGTGCCACCAGCAGAGCCCAAGAGACCCAGTACTTC | CATSRAQETQYF
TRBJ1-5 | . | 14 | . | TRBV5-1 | TGCGCCAGCAGCTGGGGACCGGTTAATCAGCCCCAGCATTTT | CASSWGPVNQPQHF
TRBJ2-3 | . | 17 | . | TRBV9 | TGTGCCAGCAGCGTAGCTTCGCCCCGTGCTAGCACAGATACGCAGTATTTT | CASSVASPRASTDTQYF
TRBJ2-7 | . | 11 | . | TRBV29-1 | TGCAGCGCTGTCAGCTCCTACGAGCAGTACTTC | CSAVSSYEQYF
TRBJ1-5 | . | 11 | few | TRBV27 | TGTGCCAGCAGTTTGAAACAGCCCCAGCATTTT | CASSLKQPQHF
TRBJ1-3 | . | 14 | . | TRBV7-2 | TGTGCCAGCAGCTTGGCAGGATCTGGAAACACCATATATTTT | CASSLAGSGNTIYF
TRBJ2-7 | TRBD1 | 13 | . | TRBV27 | TGTGCCAGCAGTTGGGGACAGTTCTACGAGCAGTACTTC | CASSWGQFYEQYF
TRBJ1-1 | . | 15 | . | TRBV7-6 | TGTGCCAGCAGCTTAGAGGGCAGGGGGAACACTGAAGCTTTCTTT | CASSLEGRGNTEAFF
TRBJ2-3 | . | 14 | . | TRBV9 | TGTGCCAGCAGCGTAGGGCAGGGAACAGATACGCAGTATTTT | CASSVGQGTDTQYF
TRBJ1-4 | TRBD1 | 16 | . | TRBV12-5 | TGTGCTAGTGGTTTGGGTATCGGACAGGTGGGGGAAAAACTGTTTTTT | CASGLGIGQVGEKLFF
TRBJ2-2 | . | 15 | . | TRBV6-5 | TGTGCCAGCAGCCGCCGGGACCTACTTCGGGGGGAGCTGTTTTTT | CASSRRDLLRGELFF
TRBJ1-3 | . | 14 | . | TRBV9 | TGTGCCAGCAGCCGCCCGCAGTCTGGAAACACCATATATTTT | CASSRPQSGNTIYF
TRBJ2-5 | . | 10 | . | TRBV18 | TGTGCCAGCTCACGAGAGACCCAGTACTTC | CASSRETQYF
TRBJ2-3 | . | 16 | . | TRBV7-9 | TGTGCCAGCAGCCCCCGAGGCGGAGGGCCCACAGATACGCAGTATTTT | CASSPRGGGPTDTQYF
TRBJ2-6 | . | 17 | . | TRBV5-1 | TGCGCCAGCAGGACAGACTACGGGGGCTCTGGGGCCAACGTCCTGACTTTC | CASRTDYGGSGANVLTF
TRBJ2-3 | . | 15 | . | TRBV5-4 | TGTGCCAGCAGCTTGTCCGGTGTTAGCACAGATACGCAGTATTTT | CASSLSGVSTDTQYF
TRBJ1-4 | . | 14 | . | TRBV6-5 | TGTGCCAGCAGACAGCCCGGGACTAATGAAAAACTGTTTTTT | CASRQPGTNEKLFF
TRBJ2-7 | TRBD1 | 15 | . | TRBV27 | TGTGCCAGCAGTCGATACTACCGGGACAGTGACGAGCAGTACTTC | CASSRYYRDSDEQYF
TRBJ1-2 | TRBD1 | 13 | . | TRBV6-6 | TGTGCCACCCGACAGGGGGCTAACTATGGCTACACCTTC | CATRQGANYGYTF
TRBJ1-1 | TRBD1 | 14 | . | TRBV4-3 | TGCGCCAGCAGCCCCTCCGACAGGGCCCTAGAAGCTTTCTTT | CASSPSDRALEAFF
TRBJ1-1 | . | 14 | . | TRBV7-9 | TGTGCCAGCAGCTTAGGCACCATCCGAGCTGAAGCTTTCTTT | CASSLGTIRAEAFF
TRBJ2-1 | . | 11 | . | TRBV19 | TGTGCCAGTAGTTATCTTTCTGAGCAGTTCTTC | CASSYLSEQFF
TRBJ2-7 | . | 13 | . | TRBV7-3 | TGTGCCAGCAGCTTCCGCCCCAAAGACGAGCAGTACTTC | CASSFRPKDEQYF
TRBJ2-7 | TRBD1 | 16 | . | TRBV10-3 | TGTGCCATCAGTGAGTTAGGACAGGTAGGGTCCTACGAGCAGTACTTC | CAISELGQVGSYEQYF
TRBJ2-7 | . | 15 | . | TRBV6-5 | TGTGCCAGCAGTTACTCGGCCCTGGATTCCTACGAGCAGTACTTC | CASSYSALDSYEQYF
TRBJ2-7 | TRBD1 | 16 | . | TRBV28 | TGTGCCAGCAGTTCCCCCCGGAGACAGGGGTCCTACGAGCAGTACTTC | CASSSPRRQGSYEQYF
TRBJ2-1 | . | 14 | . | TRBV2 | TGTGCCAGCAGCGGAGATGGCTCCTACAATGAGCAGTTCTTC | CASSGDGSYNEQFF
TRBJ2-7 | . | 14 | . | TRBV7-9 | TGTGCCAGCAGCTTAGATACAGGAACCTACGAGCAGTACTTC | CASSLDTGTYEQYF
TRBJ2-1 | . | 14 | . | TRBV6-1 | TGTGCCAGCACAGGGGTCGTCTCCTACAATGAGCAGTTCTTC | CASTGVVSYNEQFF